This T cell receptor beta chain was captured in a study of blood T cells in healthy people across ages (dated by TCRdb to 2013 to 2016). For the wider study: In model experiments, template switching captured about one uniquely barcoded TCR beta cDNA molecule for every two T cells. Four age groups were formed from the donors: young (average 16 years), middle-aged (just under 40), aged (62) and long-lived (more than 75). The study analyzed two additional independent replicas of 1 million unique cDNA reads from the same blood draw for two donors, one aged 18 to 29 and one aged 80 or older. To track age-related changes in TCR beta repertoire diversity, the study relied on deep sequencing normalized with unique cDNA molecular identifiers. To avoid experimental bias, donors of different ages were spread randomly across the sequencing lanes.

Its CDR3 holds 17 amino acids, cysteine through phenylalanine. Only the CDR3 portion is preserved as DNA: 51 bases, with reading frame beginning at the first base. At the junction V is shortened by 0 bases and J by 0 bases, with 10 bases in between. In the germline V gene, CDR1 corresponds to SGDLS and CDR2 to YYNGEE. Libraries were built with 5' RACE. Sequencer: Illumina HiSeq 2500. A second about 7 to 11 cycle PCR used a sample-barcoded 5' primer and a J-beta primer mix. A unique molecular identifier was introduced onto each TCR beta cDNA molecule by a template-switch 5' adaptor carrying 12 random nucleotides. At least 3 million CDR3-containing paired-end reads were obtained from each sample. All of the RNA was converted into first-strand cDNA using the Mint cDNA synthesis kit, with a TRBC-specific oligonucleotide serving as the primer. Following uracil-DNA glycosylase treatment, a first 18-cycle PCR with universal primers M1SS and BC2_uni_R was performed on all cDNA. Per the authors' processing: For normalization, 1 million high-quality reads, each with a distinct molecular identifier, were randomly selected from each sample. Reads sharing molecular identifiers were discarded rather than binned into consensus sequences. MiTCR, with a Q25 quality threshold and the strictest error-elimination algorithm, was used for CDR3 identification, clonotype clustering and error correction. A nonparametric unseen species model with Euler transformation was used to estimate lower-bound total TCR beta diversity. TCRdb redid the processing of the public reads, applying fastp at Q25 and MiXCR, and retained in-frame beta chains. When rows share a CDR3 protein, they turn into one entry using the most common DNA and genes. For this entry, the V and J calls and clone size follow TCRdb and not the study's own pipeline. The sample table holds about 1.1 million distinct CDR3 sequences, of which roughly two fifths were seen once. Of the sample, under 15% falls within the top ten clones.

Turning to this clonotype: This receptor's antigen is unknown. There are no base qualities to consult, and no much larger clone falls within one base.

What the work shows at the level of the full study, not this receptor alone: Observed TCR beta diversity per million T cells fell roughly linearly with age, and a significant reduction was already apparent by age about 38. Estimates of total diversity based on one million sequenced T cells were regarded as lower bounds and as underestimates. Bulk unsorted PBMC profiling prevented conclusive comparison of naive and antigen-experienced compartments. Observed TCR beta diversity correlated strongly with the percentage of naive T cells measured by flow cytometry. Compared with the aged group, the long-lived group had more naive CD4+ T cells, fewer expanded clones and increased TCR diversity, a pattern suggesting age selection. Because donor CMV infection status was unknown, age-related changes in expanded clonotypes were potentially confounded.

The approximately 39 donors, aged 6 to 90 years, were systemically healthy Caucasian individuals from Russia. Approximately 9.3 milliliters of peripheral blood were drawn from each donor into EDTA-treated Vacutainer tubes. Ficoll-Paque density-gradient centrifugation was used to isolate PBMCs, with at least 6.5 million obtained per sample. Total RNA was extracted from PBMCs with Trizol reagent, with at least 5.5 micrograms obtained per sample. The percentages of naive CD45RAhigh/CD27high T cells were determined by flow cytometry on a PBMC aliquot from every donor. The sequenced sample was blood. The source is a man in his late teens or twenties in good health. The V gene is TRBV9 and the J gene is TRBJ2-6; the D gene is perhaps TRBD2, from 5 matching bases. CDR3 loop: CASSVAWEFSGANVLTF. The nucleotide sequence is TGTGCCAGCAGCGTAGCTTGGGAGTTCTCTGGGGCCAACGTCCTGACTTTC.